This T cell receptor (beta chain) originates from a study of OX40 agonist ivuxolimab in advanced cancers. Study-level findings and limits: Mean expanded clone counts were higher in CD8+ than CD4+ T cells.

About this clone: Its antigen is unknown.

Sequencing was performed with immunoSEQ multiplex PCR; in TCRdb, only in-frame clones are kept and a portion is missing. Among almost 85,000 clones, 94% were seen once, and the ten largest hold approximately 10%. V trimming: 4 bases; J trimming: 3 bases; junction bases outside the gene matches: 8. The germline gives CDR1 MNHEY, CDR2 SMNVEV (reference sequence). CDR3 length: 15 residues. The timepoints at which blood was sampled were baseline, cycle 4 day 1, and cycle 7 day 1. The specimen comprised CD4+ or CD8+ T cells sorted from blood, sampled in a trial of the OX40 agonist ivuxolimab. This clonotype was sampled from an adult with an advanced solid tumor such as melanoma, head and neck, liver or kidney cancer. The rearrangement uses TRBV27 and TRBJ2-7; the match to TRBD2 covers 8 bases. The DNA of the CDR3 is TGTGCCAGCAGTTCAATACTAGCGGATAACTACGAGCAGTACTTC. Amino acids: CASSSILADNYEQYF.